These T cell receptor beta chains were read from a single sample in a study of blood T cell repertoires in COVID-19. Using immunoSEQ multiplex PCR, the repertoire was profiled, and TCRdb retains in-frame clones only, with some absent. The table lists 80,000 to 100,000 clones, roughly 80% of them singletons. Sequenced: peripheral blood. The receptors derive from a man aged 55-75 years with acute or convalescent COVID-19. Each CDR3 is given with its conserved first and last residue. The D gene is left open where the match is weak. Clone sizes are given selectively: once, few, many, or a class where the clone is expanded.

j_call clone_size d_call v_call cdr3_nt cdr3_aa
TRBJ2-6 NA TRBD2 TRBV19 TGTGCCAGTAGCGGGAGGACTGGGGCCAACGTCCTGACTTTC CASSGRTGANVLTF
TRBJ2-1 NA TRBD2 TRBV24-1 TGTGCCACCAGTGATCCAACAAGCGGGAGTCTAGATGAGCAGTTCTTC CATSDPTSGSLDEQFF
TRBJ2-6 NA TRBD1 TRBV28 TGTGCCAGCAGATCCCCGGGACAGGGGCTCTCTGGGGCCAACGTCCTGACTTTC CASRSPGQGLSGANVLTF
TRBJ2-7 NA NA TRBV6-5 TGTGCCAGCAGTTACAACAGGGAAGCGTACGAGCAGTACTTC CASSYNREAYEQYF
TRBJ2-7 NA NA TRBV9 TGTGCCAGCAGCGTATCGCCGGTCTCCTACGAGCAGTACTTC CASSVSPVSYEQYF
TRBJ2-5 NA NA TRBV12-5 TGTGCTAGTGGCCTTCAGCAAAGGGGAGAGACCCAGTACTTC CASGLQQRGETQYF
TRBJ2-3 NA TRBD1 TRBV6-2/TRBV6-3 TGTGCCAGCAGCGAAGCACCGGACAGGGCTACAGATACGCAGTATTTT CASSEAPDRATDTQYF
TRBJ2-5 few NA TRBV19 TGTGCCAGTAGTATAGCCAATCGACTAGGAAGGGAGACCCAGTACTTC CASSIANRLGRETQYF
TRBJ2-1 NA TRBD2 TRBV13 TGTGCCAGCAGCTTACTGCGAGGAGGCGGGGGGGTCAACAATGAGCAGTTCTTC CASSLLRGGGGVNNEQFF
TRBJ2-4 NA NA TRBV25-1 TGTGCCAGCAGTGAAACCAGGGGTGTCTTTAACATTCAGTACTTC CASSETRGVFNIQYF
TRBJ2-7 once TRBD2 TRBV11-3 TGTGCCAGCAGCTTAAAGCTAGCGGGGCGCCCCTACGAGCAGTACTTC CASSLKLAGRPYEQYF
TRBJ2-7 NA NA TRBV21-1 TGTGCCAGCAGCAAATGGAAAAGGCCCCCAGGGGCGAACTACGAGCAGTACTTC CASSKWKRPPGANYEQYF
TRBJ2-3 NA TRBD1 TRBV24-1 TGTGCCACCAGTGACATGGACAGGTCAGGTGCAGATACGCAGTATTTT CATSDMDRSGADTQYF
TRBJ2-7 NA TRBD1 TRBV2 TGTGCCAGTCAAGAACCTGGACAGGACTTTTCCTACGAGCAGTACTTC CASQEPGQDFSYEQYF
TRBJ2-3 NA TRBD2 TRBV24-1 TGTGCCACCAGTGATTTGCCGGGGGGTCCAGATACGCAGTATTTT CATSDLPGGPDTQYF
TRBJ1-2 NA TRBD1 TRBV28 TGTGCCAGCAGTCGCGGATCGACAGGGAACTATGGCTACACCTTC CASSRGSTGNYGYTF
TRBJ2-5 NA TRBD1 TRBV19 TGTGCCAGTAGTAACCCCTTTGGCAGGGGGGAGACCCAGTACTTC CASSNPFGRGETQYF
TRBJ2-5 once TRBD1 TRBV29-1 TGCAGCGTCGACCGGGACAGGGGGATTTTGGAGACCCAGTACTTC CSVDRDRGILETQYF
TRBJ2-5 NA NA TRBV5-6 TGTGCCAGCAGCCTCGGAGACGGTGCATATGAGACCCAGTACTTC CASSLGDGAYETQYF
TRBJ2-1 NA NA TRBV7-3 TGTGCCAGCAGCTTACAAAGCGGCTACAATGAGCAGTTCTTC CASSLQSGYNEQFF
TRBJ1-2 NA NA TRBV19 TGTGCCAGTAGTCATAACTATGGCTACACCTTC CASSHNYGYTF
TRBJ2-1 NA NA TRBV19 TGTGCCAGTAGCTCTCGGGGGACAGTTTCCTCGAGCTCCTACAATGAGCAGTTCTTC CASSSRGTVSSSSYNEQFF
TRBJ1-2 few NA TRBV11-2 TGTGCCAGCAGCCATCCCCCCAACTATGGCTACACCTTC CASSHPPNYGYTF
TRBJ2-3 NA TRBD2 TRBV2 TGTGCCAGCAGTGAGGTATCGGGGGGGGTTGCAGATACGCAGTATTTT CASSEVSGGVADTQYF
TRBJ2-1 NA TRBD2 TRBV5-4 TGTGCCAGCAGCCCGAAGCGGCTAGCGGGGGGGGACAATGAGCAGTTCTTC CASSPKRLAGGDNEQFF
TRBJ2-1 NA NA TRBV12-3/TRBV12-4 TGTGCCAGCAGTTTAACCATCGGTGAGCAGTTCTTC CASSLTIGEQFF
TRBJ2-3 NA TRBD2 TRBV7-2 TGTGCCAGCAGCGCAAGAGGTCTAGCGGGGACGAACACAGATACGCAGTATTTT CASSARGLAGTNTDTQYF
TRBJ1-1 few NA TRBV12-3/TRBV12-4 TGTGCCAGCAGTTGGGGCCTAGGAGCTTTCTTT CASSWGLGAFF
TRBJ2-2 once TRBD2 TRBV27 TGTGCCAGCAGTACCTGGACTAGCGGGAGTATTTACCGCGCCGGGGAGCTGTTTTTT CASSTWTSGSIYRAGELFF
TRBJ1-6 once NA TRBV6-5 TGTGCCAGCACCCCCGCGGAGCCACCCCTCCACTTT CASTPAEPPLHF
TRBJ2-2 NA TRBD2 TRBV27 TGTGCCAGCAGTTTGGGCGGGGGAGGTTATGAGACCGGGGAGCTGTTTTTT CASSLGGGGYETGELFF
TRBJ2-7 NA TRBD2 TRBV7-6 TGTGCCAGCAGCTTAAAAGATGCGGGAGGGGTCGCCTACGAGCAGTACTTC CASSLKDAGGVAYEQYF
TRBJ2-2 NA TRBD1 TRBV4-1 TGCGCCAGCAGCCAAGATCGAACAGGGGGTACCGGGGAGCTGTTTTTT CASSQDRTGGTGELFF
TRBJ2-3 NA NA TRBV19 TGTGCCAGTAGTACACACACAGATACGCAGTATTTT CASSTHTDTQYF
TRBJ2-7 few NA TRBV5-4 TGTGCCAGCAGCTTGGAGCAGGGCAGCTCCTACGAGCAGTACTTC CASSLEQGSSYEQYF
TRBJ2-7 NA NA TRBV10-2 TGCGCCAGCAGTGAAGGAGGGATAGGGTACGAGCAGTACTTC CASSEGGIGYEQYF
TRBJ2-3 NA TRBD1 TRBV5-1 TGCGCCAGCAGCTCGGGCCGGGACAGGTCGACAGATACGCAGTATTTT CASSSGRDRSTDTQYF
TRBJ1-4 NA NA TRBV18 TGTGCCAGCTCACCAGTCCAAACAACTAATGAAAAACTGTTTTTT CASSPVQTTNEKLFF
TRBJ2-4 few TRBD2 TRBV28 TGTGCCAGCAGCGGGTGGGCTAGCGGTAACATTCAGTACTTC CASSGWASGNIQYF
TRBJ1-1 NA NA TRBV7-2 TGTGCCAGCAGCTTAGCACACAGGGTGTACACTGAAGCTTTCTTT CASSLAHRVYTEAFF
TRBJ2-7 NA TRBD2 TRBV4-1 TGCGCCAGCAGCCCGGAGTCCACTAGCGGGGGGATGGTGGAGCAGTACTTC CASSPESTSGGMVEQYF
TRBJ2-7 NA NA TRBV5-5 TGTGCCAGCAGCTTTTGGGGGCAGACAAACGGCGAGCAGTACTTC CASSFWGQTNGEQYF
TRBJ1-5 NA TRBD1 TRBV7-2 TGTGCCAGCAGCTCCCGGACAGGGAACAATCAGCCCCAGCATTTT CASSSRTGNNQPQHF
TRBJ1-2 NA TRBD1 TRBV6-6 TGTGCCAGCAGCACTACAGGGGGAGGTCTCGATGGCTACACCTTC CASSTTGGGLDGYTF
TRBJ2-2 NA TRBD2 TRBV18 TGTGCCAGCTCACCAGAAAGCGGGATATCACCCGGGGAGCTGTTTTTT CASSPESGISPGELFF